This TCR beta chain came from a study of blood T cells in healthy people across ages. The authors ran a second PCR of about 6 to 12 cycles using a sample-barcoded 5' primer and a J-beta primer mix. Each CDR3 protein is one row after TCRdb ran MiXCR on the 5' RACE reads. The table shows some 920,000 distinct CDR3 sequences, with roughly half occurring only once. Study results and caveats: Older age went with lower TCR beta diversity per million T cells, in a roughly linear way.

Between the trimmed V and J ends, which lost 4 bases and 8 bases, there was a span of 17 bases. The CDR3 runs to 14 residues. CDR1 and CDR2 (germline): SQVTM, ANQGSEA. With respect to this clonotype: Its specificity is not known.

The gene calls are TRBV29-1 and TRBJ1-4, with TRBD1 as a possible D gene (6 bases). The TCR originated in a woman aged 55-70 years in good health. The sample comprised blood. Here the CDR3 reads CSVAPSGTGEKLFF. The DNA for the CDR3 is TGCAGCGTTGCCCCCTCGGGCACAGGGGAAAAACTGTTTTTT.